A single sample gave rise to the 29 T cell receptor beta chains below, sequenced in a study of blood T cell repertoires in COVID-19. Here immunoSEQ multiplex PCR was the method, and the copy in TCRdb shows in-frame clones only, minus some. Among nearly 55,000 clones listed, 65% to 85% were seen once. Specimen: peripheral blood. The receptors stem from a human donor with active or convalescent COVID-19. The donor label of this sample is uncertain.

The V and J genes are TRBV11-2 and TRBJ2-1, with TRBD2 matching 11 bases. V shed 1 base, J shed 5 bases, and the junction held 7 bases outside the gene matches. This CDR3 is 17 amino acids long. Germline V CDR1 and CDR2: SGHAT, FQNNGV. DNA for the CDR3: TGTGCCAGCAGCTTAGCGCAGCGACTAGCGGGAAACAATGAGCAGTTCTTC. This gives the protein CASSLAQRLAGNNEQFF. The full variable domain, rest sourced from reference TRBV11-2 and TRBJ2-1, is EAGVAQSPRYKIIEKRQSVAFWCNPISGHATLYWYQQILGQGPKLLIQFQNNGVVDDSQLPKDRFSAERLKGVDSTLKIQPAKLEDSAVYLCASSLAQRLAGNNEQFFGPGTRLTVL.

The sample holds a few counts of this clone. This rearrangement joins TRBV9 to TRBJ2-2, with D possibly TRBD1 on 5 matching bases. The CDR3 is 14 residues long. The germline V and J ends were trimmed by 4 bases and 5 bases, with 12 bases remaining between them. Germline CDR1 reads SGDLS; CDR2 reads YYNGEE. DNA of the CDR3: TGTGCCAGCAGCCTCAGGGATCTAACCGGGGAGCTGTTTTTT. Protein sequence: CASSLRDLTGELFF.

The chain is built from TRBV25-1 and TRBJ2-7, with 7 bases fitting TRBD2. From germline, CDR1 is MGHDK and CDR2 SYGVNS. V gave up 2 bases and J gave up 3 bases; unmatched junction bases: 7. The length of the CDR3 is 15 residues. CDR3 nucleotide sequence: TGTGCCAGCAGTGAAGGGACTACCCTGGACTACGAGCAGTACTTC. Translating gives CASSEGTTLDYEQYF.

This sequence joins TRBV5-6 and TRBJ1-5; no clear D gene. Per germline, CDR1 SGHDT and CDR2 YYEEEE. The CDR3 extends over 13 amino acids. V lost 2 bases and J 5 bases, leaving 8 bases between the germline ends. The CDR3: CASSFSRDQPQHF. CDR3 DNA sequence: TGTGCCAGCAGCTTTTCGAGGGATCAGCCCCAGCATTTT. Supplemented by reference TRBV5-6 and TRBJ1-5, the full variable domain reads DAGVTQSPTHLIKTRGQQVTLRCSPKSGHDTVSWYQQALGQGPQFIFQYYEEEERQRGNFPDRFSGHQFPNYSSELNVNALLLGDSALYLCASSFSRDQPQHFGDGTRLSIL.

V gene TRBV7-9 combines with J gene TRBJ2-5; TRBD1 might be the D (6 bases). Trimming removed 3 bases at V and 4 bases at J, with 18 bases between. CDR3 length equals 16 residues. Germline V gives CDR1 SEHNR, CDR2 FQNEAQ (reference sequence). The CDR3 DNA reads as TGTGCCAGCAGCTTTGGAACCAGGGGTTTGGGAGAGACCCAGTACTTC. Translated: CASSFGTRGLGETQYF.

The genes are TRBV19 and TRBJ2-7; a possible D gene is TRBD1 (5 bases). V was pared by 5 bases and J by 5 bases, with 13 bases between. This CDR3 contains 13 residues. Germline V gene data show CDR1 as LNHDA and CDR2 as SQIVND (reference sequence). Written as DNA, the CDR3 is TGTGCCAGTAGTCCCGACCCCAGGGACGAGCAGTACTTC. The encoded protein is CASSPDPRDEQYF. The whole variable domain, filled in from reference TRBV19 and TRBJ2-7, reads DGGITQSPKYLFRKEGQNVTLSCEQNLNHDAMYWYRQDPGQGLRLIYYSQIVNDFQKGDIAEGYSVSREKKESFPLTVTSAQKNPTAFYLCASSPDPRDEQYFGPGTRLTVT.

This sequence joins TRBV18 and TRBJ2-5; D is ambiguous. V gave up 2 bases and J gave up 3 bases, with 7 bases separating them. Germline lookup yields CDR1 KGHSH and CDR2 LQKENI. The CDR3 is 13 residues long. The CDR3, as DNA: TGTGCCAGCTCACCAGGGCTGAAAGAGACCCAGTACTTC. It encodes CASSPGLKETQYF. Supplemented by reference TRBV18 and TRBJ2-5, the full variable domain reads NAGVMQNPRHLVRRRGQEARLRCSPMKGHSHVYWYRQLPEEGLKFMVYLQKENIIDESGMPKERFSAEFPKEGPSILRIQQVVRGDSAAYFCASSPGLKETQYFGPGTRLLVL.

The chain has TRBV13 and TRBJ2-7; no firm D call. This CDR3 comprises 15 residues. Germline CDR1 reads PRHDT; CDR2 reads FYEKMQ (reference sequence). The V gene lost 3 bases and the J gene lost 7 bases, with 19 bases spanning the gap. CDR3 loop: CASSLRKNVQREQYF. The CDR3 region has the DNA TGTGCCAGCAGCTTGCGGAAGAACGTACAACGAGAGCAGTACTTC.

The chain uses TRBV6-6 and TRBJ1-3; no clear D gene. Germline V gives CDR1 MNHNY, CDR2 SVGAGI (reference sequence). V was clipped by 6 bases and J by 2 bases, with 11 bases between them. This CDR3 has 14 residues. The CDR3 sequence is CASSPVFPGNTIYF. CDR3 in DNA: TGTGCCAGCAGCCCCGTTTTCCCTGGAAACACCATATATTTT.

For this clone: Additional DNA sequences in this sample encode the identical CDR3. The V call is TRBV7-2, the J call TRBJ2-1; the match to TRBD2 covers 11 bases. This CDR3 comprises 17 residues. With V trimmed by 1 base and J by 15 bases, 17 bases remained unmatched. Germline CDR1 is SGHTA and CDR2 is FQGNSA. Here the CDR3 DNA reads TGTGCCAGCAGCTTAGTGGTTGGGGTAGCGGGGGGGCGTACGTGGTTCTTC. Amino acid sequence: CASSLVVGVAGGRTWFF.

V gene TRBV28 combines with J gene TRBJ2-7; D uncertain. CDR1 is MDHEN and CDR2 is SYDVKM in the germline V gene. The CDR3 is 13 amino acids. Trimming removed 1 base from V and 4 bases from J, with 8 bases in between. Written as DNA, the CDR3 is TGTGCCAGCAGTTTATCAAGACTGTACGAGCAGTACTTC. Protein product: CASSLSRLYEQYF.

The chain is built from TRBV18 and TRBJ2-5; 8 nucleotides line up with TRBD1. Germline CDR1 is KGHSH and CDR2 is LQKENI. The CDR3 contains 14 residues. With 4 bases clipped from V and 1 base from J, the junction kept 2 bases outside the gene matches. The CDR3 DNA reads TGTGCCAGCTCACTGCAGGGGGCCCAAGAGACCCAGTACTTC. This translates into CASSLQGAQETQYF.

The V call is TRBV11-1, the J call TRBJ2-5; 10 nucleotides line up with TRBD1. The CDR3 length is 15 residues. Losses at the gene ends were 1 base for V and 7 bases for J; bases not matched to a gene: 6. CDR1 is SGHAT and CDR2 is FQDESV in the germline V gene (reference sequence). CDR3 loop: CASSLEGQGTGTQYF. For the CDR3, the DNA is TGTGCCAGCAGCTTAGAGGGACAGGGGACGGGGACCCAGTACTTC.

The chain couples TRBV29-1 to TRBJ1-3; D is possibly TRBD1 (5 bases). This CDR3 has 11 residues. V shed 2 bases and J shed 8 bases, with 7 bases lying between them. The germline CDR1 and CDR2 sequences are SQVTM and ANQGSEA. The CDR3 nucleotides are TGCAGCGTTGAATGGGGGGACACCATATATTTT. Translation: CSVEWGDTIYF.

This clone has just a few counts. The J gene is TRBJ1-3, the V gene TRBV3-1 (or the pseudogene TRBV3-2), with 7 bases that match TRBD1. The germline gives CDR1 LGHDT, CDR2 YNNKEL (reference sequence). V shed 3 bases and J 4 bases; nucleotides not matched to a gene: 3. The CDR3 is 14 amino acids. The CDR3: CASSHQGVGNTIYF. In DNA, the CDR3 is TGTGCCAGCAGCCATCAGGGGGTCGGAAACACCATATATTTT.

The chain uses TRBV4-3 and TRBJ2-7; 7 bases map to TRBD2. Trimming cost V 0 bases and J 3 bases; bases outside gene matches: 8. The germline gives CDR1 LGHNA, CDR2 YSLEER. This CDR3 has 16 residues. For the CDR3, the DNA is TGCGCCAGCAGCCAAGAGGTGAGCGGGATGGTCTACGAGCAGTACTTC. Protein sequence: CASSQEVSGMVYEQYF.

The chain links TRBV2 to TRBJ1-1; D may be TRBD1 (6 bases). The CDR3 has 15 amino acids. V lost 6 bases and J 2 bases, leaving 16 bases between the germline ends. Germline-derived CDR1 and CDR2 are SNHLY and FYNNEI. CDR3 region: CASRPGQQPNTEAFF. The CDR3 DNA follows: TGTGCCAGCAGACCTGGACAGCAACCTAACACTGAAGCTTTCTTT.

J is TRBJ2-7 and V is TRBV11-2; D ambiguous. From germline, CDR1 is SGHAT and CDR2 FQNNGV. CDR3 size: 15 residues. V lost 2 bases to trimming and J lost 2 bases, with 13 bases between them. The CDR3 nucleotides read TGTGCCAGCAGCTTATATCGCAGTCTTCCCTACGAGCAGTACTTC. Its protein product is CASSLYRSLPYEQYF.

The chain's CDR3 is CASSLDRGKGNTIYF. CDR3 sequence (DNA): TGTGCCAGCAGCTTGGACAGGGGGAAGGGAAACACCATATATTTT. The chain carries TRBV5-4 and TRBJ1-3, with TRBD1 identical over 8 bases. V was clipped by 0 bases and J by 4 bases; unmatched bases: 3. The CDR3 runs to 15 residues. Germline V gene lookup returns CDR1 SGHNT and CDR2 YYREEE (reference sequence).

The chain has TRBV11-2 and TRBJ2-7; D is perhaps TRBD1 (6 bases). The germline V gene encodes CDR1 SGHAT and CDR2 FQNNGV. Trimming removed 1 base from V and 3 bases from J, with 10 bases in between. This CDR3 has 14 residues. CDR3 in DNA: TGTGCCAGCAGCTTAGGAACAGGGTACTACGAGCAGTACTTC. Translation gives CASSLGTGYYEQYF.

This rearrangement joins TRBV19 to TRBJ2-1; possible D gene TRBD1, 7 bases. The V end lost 1 base, the J end lost 5 bases, and 15 bases lay between the germline ends. This CDR3 is 16 amino acids long. Germline-derived CDR1 and CDR2 are LNHDA and SQIVND (reference sequence). The DNA of the CDR3 is TGTGCCAGTAGTATAGGGGCAGGGGGGTCGAACAATGAGCAGTTCTTC. Its translation is CASSIGAGGSNNEQFF.

V usage is TRBV6-5 and J usage is TRBJ2-3, with D possibly matching TRBD2 (6 bases). The length of the CDR3 is 15 residues. Trimming cost V 2 bases and J 5 bases, with 14 bases left between them. CDR1 MNHEY and CDR2 SVGAGI come from the germline V gene. CDR3 residues: CASSYGSGGKDTQYF. Written as DNA, the CDR3 is TGTGCCAGCAGTTACGGCTCCGGGGGTAAAGATACGCAGTATTTT.

This chain joins TRBV25-1 and TRBJ2-1; 12 bases are a match to TRBD2. Germline values: CDR1 MGHDK, CDR2 SYGVNS. The CDR3 runs 16 residues. After removal of 4 bases from V and 6 bases from J, the junction contained 7 bases not matched to a gene. CDR3 bases: TGTGCCAGCAGTGGGCTGACTAGCGGGAGTTTCAATGAGCAGTTCTTC. It translates to CASSGLTSGSFNEQFF.

CDR3 residues: CSVASGRPSTDTQYF. The CDR3, as DNA: TGCAGCGTCGCTAGCGGGAGGCCTAGCACAGATACGCAGTATTTT. The chain joins TRBV29-1 to TRBJ2-3, with 11 positions matching TRBD2. Germline V gene data show CDR1 as SQVTM and CDR2 as ANQGSEA. The trim removed 6 bases at V and 0 bases at J, leaving 5 bases unmatched. There are 15 residues in the CDR3.

The chain joins TRBV12-5 to TRBJ2-7, with TRBD2 matching over 8 bases. The V segment lost 6 bases and the J segment 2 bases; nucleotides outside the gene matches: 12. Germline V lookup: CDR1 LGHNT, CDR2 FRNRAP. The CDR3 is 16 residues long. CDR3 amino acids: CASGPPTAGATYEQYF. The CDR3 region has the DNA TGTGCTAGTGGACCCCCGACAGCGGGAGCCACCTACGAGCAGTACTTC.

The chain recombines TRBV5-1 with TRBJ2-5; 10 bases are shared with TRBD1. The CDR3 is 17 residues long. CDR1 and CDR2 from the germline V gene are SGHRS and YFSETQ. V shed 4 bases and J 1 base; nucleotides not matched to a gene: 10. The CDR3 reads CASSPGQGNPSQETQYF. In DNA, the CDR3 is TGCGCCAGCAGCCCGGGACAGGGGAACCCCTCCCAAGAGACCCAGTACTTC. Looking up the rest from reference TRBV5-1 and TRBJ2-5 gives the full variable domain: KAGVTQTPRYLIKTRGQQVTLSCSPISGHRSVSWYQQTPGQGLQFLFEYFSETQRNKGNFPGRFSGRQFSNSRSEMNVSTLELGDSALYLCASSPGQGNPSQETQYFGPGTRLLVL.

The V call is TRBV24-1, the J call TRBJ1-1; 9 nucleotides match TRBD1. The CDR3 length is 13 residues. V shed 7 bases, J shed 7 bases, and the junction held 6 bases outside the gene matches. Germline lookup yields CDR1 KGHDR and CDR2 SFDVKD. CDR3 protein: CATSKGQGGEAFF. DNA for the CDR3: TGTGCCACCAGCAAGGGACAGGGTGGTGAAGCTTTCTTT.

This sequence joins TRBV7-6 and TRBJ2-1; D is perhaps TRBD2 (6 bases). This CDR3 contains 17 residues. The ends were cut back, 0 bases at V and 5 bases at J, with 17 bases in the middle. Germline assignment: CDR1 SGHVS and CDR2 FNYEAQ. The chain's CDR3 is CASSLASVGGGDNEQFF. Here the CDR3 DNA reads TGTGCCAGCAGCTTAGCGTCAGTGGGAGGAGGGGACAATGAGCAGTTCTTC.

The J gene is TRBJ2-2, the V gene TRBV2; 7 bases match TRBD2. This CDR3 comprises 16 residues. Germline V gene sequence: CDR1 SNHLY, CDR2 FYNNEI. Trimming cost V 6 bases and J 6 bases; bases outside gene matches: 13. CDR3 amino acids: CASRDSFGGRAGELFF. CDR3 DNA: TGTGCCAGCAGGGATAGTTTCGGCGGGAGAGCCGGGGAGCTGTTTTTT.